This T cell receptor (beta chain) was obtained from a study of T cell responses to AZD1222 COVID-19 vaccine. General observations from the study: Across spike, vaccine-associated CD4 TCRs were found, dominant at 160-218 and 743-854.

This CDR3 contains 16 residues. Germline CDR1 reads KGHSH; CDR2 reads LQKENI. The trim removed 6 bases at V and 6 bases at J, leaving 7 bases unmatched. With respect to this clone: Its antigen is unidentified.

The data were produced by immunoSEQ multiplex PCR, yet TCRdb's version contains in-frame clones alone and is incomplete. The table has around 78,000 clones, around four fifths seen once. The chain links TRBV18 to TRBJ2-1; 14 nucleotides match TRBD2. The sequences come from peripheral blood, collected on day 0 of AZD1222 vaccination. The sequence was obtained from an adult in good health. Here the CDR3 reads CASSRATSGGANEQFF. CDR3 in DNA: TGTGCCAGCTCCCGCGCGACTAGCGGGGGGGCCAATGAGCAGTTCTTC.